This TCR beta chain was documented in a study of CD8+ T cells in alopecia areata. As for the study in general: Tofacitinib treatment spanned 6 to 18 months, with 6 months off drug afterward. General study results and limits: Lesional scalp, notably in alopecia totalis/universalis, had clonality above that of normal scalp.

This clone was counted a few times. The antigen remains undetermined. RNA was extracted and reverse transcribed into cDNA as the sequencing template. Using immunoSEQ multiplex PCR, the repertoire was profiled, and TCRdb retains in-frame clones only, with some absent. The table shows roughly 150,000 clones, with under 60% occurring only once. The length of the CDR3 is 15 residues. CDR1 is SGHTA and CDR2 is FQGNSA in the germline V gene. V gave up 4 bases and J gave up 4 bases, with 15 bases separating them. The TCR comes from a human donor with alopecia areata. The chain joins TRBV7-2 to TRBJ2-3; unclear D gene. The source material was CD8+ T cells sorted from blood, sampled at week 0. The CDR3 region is CASSSYFRHSDTQYF. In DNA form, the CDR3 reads TGTGCCAGCAGCTCGTATTTCAGGCATTCAGATACGCAGTATTTT.